One sample yielded the 9 T cell receptor beta chains listed below, sequenced in a study of PD-1 blockade in classical Hodgkin lymphoma. TCRdb's copy holds only in-frame clones and misses some; the assay was immunoSEQ multiplex PCR. The sample shows about 150,000 clones, under 85% of them seen only once. Each patient relapsed following autologous stem cell transplantation, and prior brentuximab vedotin exposure differed. Material: peripheral blood mononuclear cells (PBMCs), obtained before the second cycle of nivolumab. Source of these receptors: a human donor with classical Hodgkin lymphoma.

This clone was seen a handful of times. The gene calls are TRBV7-3 and TRBJ1-3; D possibly corresponds to TRBD1 (5 bases). This CDR3 has 15 residues. CDR1 is SGHTA and CDR2 is FQGTGA in the germline V gene. Trimming took off 0 bases at V and 3 bases at J, with 9 bases between the two ends. The CDR3 DNA sequence: TGTGCCAGCAGCTTAACCCAAGGGGATGGAAACACCATATATTTT. Its translation is CASSLTQGDGNTIYF.

This clone was observed a single time. The J gene is TRBJ1-1, the V gene TRBV18; D not certain. Germline V lookup: CDR1 KGHSH, CDR2 LQKENI. CDR3 length equals 13 residues. Trimming removed 2 bases at V and 3 bases at J, with 7 bases between. The CDR3 DNA follows: TGTGCCAGCTCACCAGCGGAGGACACTGAAGCTTTCTTT. This codes for CASSPAEDTEAFF. Full variable domain (missing parts from reference TRBV18 and TRBJ1-1): NAGVMQNPRHLVRRRGQEARLRCSPMKGHSHVYWYRQLPEEGLKFMVYLQKENIIDESGMPKERFSAEFPKEGPSILRIQQVVRGDSAAYFCASSPAEDTEAFFGQGTRLTVV.

The chain recombines TRBV18 with TRBJ1-3; tentatively, D is TRBD1 (5 bases). Germline V gives CDR1 KGHSH, CDR2 LQKENI. This CDR3 contains 16 residues. Between the trimmed V and J ends, which lost 0 bases and 3 bases, there was a span of 12 bases. Here the CDR3 DNA reads TGTGCCAGCTCACCACCGAACGGGGGAGGTGGAAACACCATATATTTT. It encodes CASSPPNGGGGNTIYF.

The rearrangement links TRBV5-6 to TRBJ1-1, with 9 bases aligning to TRBD1. The CDR3 covers 15 residues. Germline loops: CDR1 SGHDT, CDR2 YYEEEE. V lost 4 bases and J lost 4; bases outside the gene matches: 8. CDR3: CASSGNRGQGTEAFF. As DNA, the CDR3 is TGTGCCAGCAGCGGAAACAGGGGGCAGGGCACTGAAGCTTTCTTT.

This clone was found once. The chain employs TRBV5-6 and TRBJ1-5; no clear D. Between the trimmed V and J ends, which lost 1 base and 0 bases, there was a span of 11 bases. The CDR3 sequence is 16 residues long. Germline assignment: CDR1 SGHDT and CDR2 YYEEEE. The CDR3 sequence is CASSLQGGYSNQPQHF. DNA of the CDR3: TGTGCCAGCAGCTTGCAAGGTGGTTATAGCAATCAGCCCCAGCATTTT.

This chain joins TRBV9 and TRBJ2-2, with TRBD2 identical over 10 bases. Per germline, CDR1 SGDLS and CDR2 YYNGEE. Trimming cost V 1 base and J 6 bases; bases outside gene matches: 6. The CDR3 contains 16 residues. Here the CDR3 DNA reads TGTGCCAGCAGCGTATCTGCTAGCGGGAGCGCCGGGGAGCTGTTTTTT. The encoded protein is CASSVSASGSAGELFF.

The V and J genes are TRBV18 and TRBJ2-7, with no clear D. V lost 0 bases and J lost 0, with 15 bases in between. The germline V gene has CDR1 KGHSH and CDR2 LQKENI. The CDR3 is 17 amino acids. The CDR3 nucleotides are TGTGCCAGCTCACCACCGGCTCTGGGCCCGCTCTCCTACGAGCAGTACTTC. Protein sequence: CASSPPALGPLSYEQYF.

This chain uses TRBV19 with TRBJ2-7, with a weak D call TRBD1 (6 bases). The CDR3 contains 14 residues. The V and J ends lost 5 bases and 2 bases respectively, with 13 bases between them. Looked up from germline, CDR1 is LNHDA and CDR2 is SQIVND (reference sequence). The CDR3 DNA sequence: TGTGCCAGTAGTCCGACAGGTCTGACCTACGAGCAGTACTTC. Translated: CASSPTGLTYEQYF.

V is TRBV28 and J is TRBJ2-1; 13 bases map to TRBD2. The germline V gene encodes CDR1 MDHEN and CDR2 SYDVKM. J lost 7 bases, V lost 2 bases, and 2 bases had no gene match. The CDR3 runs 15 residues. CDR3 coding DNA: TGTGCCAGCAGTTTAGGGACTAGCGGGGCGAATGAGCAGTTCTTC. It is translated as CASSLGTSGANEQFF.